The entry that follows covers one TCR beta chain sequence. Its antigen is still unknown. Sequencing of the DNA from cultured CD4+ T cells was carried out with the Oncomine TCR Beta short-read assay. In this case, cultured CD4+ T cells provided the extracted genomic DNA. TCRdb processed the PCR reads anew with MiXCR; each CDR3 protein has one entry. This table holds 13,000 or so distinct CDR3 sequences, 25% to 35% found once. The V gene's germline CDR1 is SGDLS and CDR2 YYNGEE. V dropped 0 bases and J dropped 5 bases, with 12 bases sitting between them. There are 15 residues in the CDR3. The sample comes from a study of vaccination and CD4 T cells after COVID-19. Treatment of the sample: approximately nine-day PBMC culture with coronavirus spike peptide pools or control peptides (ViraFEST assay). PBMCs, plated at roughly 2 million per well, were grown in the presence of 9.5 to 10 IU/ml IL-2 and around 10 ug/ml peptide pools.

The source material was CD4+ T cells from blood, cultured in vitro. This clonotype was sampled from a human donor who had recovered from COVID-19. The J gene is TRBJ1-5, the V gene TRBV9, with D possibly being TRBD1 (5 bases). CDR3: CASSVDDSSYQPQHF. CDR3 in DNA: TGTGCCAGCAGCGTAGACGACAGTTCTTATCAGCCCCAGCATTTT. The full variable domain, rest sourced from reference TRBV9 and TRBJ1-5, is DSGVTQTPKHLITATGQRVTLRCSPRSGDLSVYWYQQSLDQGLQFLIQYYNGEERAKGNILERFSAQQFPDLHSELNLSSLELGDSALYFCASSVDDSSYQPQHFGDGTRLSIL.